The source of this T cell receptor (beta chain) is a study of technical replicates of blood from several donors. Some clones are missing from TCRdb's copy, which holds only in-frame ones; the method was immunoSEQ multiplex PCR. The data hold about 67,000 clones, with 95% to 97% observed a single time. In germline, CDR1 is MNHEY, CDR2 SVGAGI. This CDR3 contains 13 residues. V lost 6 bases to trimming and J lost 6 bases; unmatched junction nucleotides: 4. This TCR was recovered from a human donor in good health. Sequencing used T cells isolated from PBMCs. The rearrangement links TRBV6-5 to TRBJ2-1; 8 bases are a match to TRBD1. Written as DNA, the CDR3 is TGTGCCAGCAGAGGACAGGGTTCCAATGAGCAGTTCTTC. Protein product: CASRGQGSNEQFF.